What follows are 18 T cell receptor beta chains derived from one specimen sequenced in a study of CXCR3-negative and CXCR3-positive naive CD8 T cells. Each TRB cDNA library was prepared by 5' RACE (with UMI labels). Reprocessing the 5' RACE reads, TCRdb reports a single entry for every CDR3 protein and omits DNA. Its clone listing holds nearly 90,000 distinct CDR3 sequences. Broader study findings: For CXCR3-positive naive cells, TRB CDR3s were more hydrophobic than those of CXCR3-negative naive cells.

Which antigens these TCRs recognize remains unknown. Source material: naive CXCR3+ CD8+ T cells from blood. The subset here: CD45RO-CCR7+CD27+CD95- naive CD8+ T cells expressing CXCR3 (TNR3+). The receptors come from a human donor in good health. Some clones in this sample may be carry-over from other donors' samples.

The chain's CDR3 is CASSQVLAELFF. The chain employs TRBV14 and TRBJ2-2. Germline CDR1 SGHDN, CDR2 FVKESK. This CDR3 has 12 amino acids.

The CDR3 protein is CASSDLGGGDTQYF. The chain links TRBV7-7 to TRBJ2-5; TCRdb calls TRBD2, which cannot be checked without DNA. The CDR3 extends over 14 amino acids. The germline gives CDR1 SSHAT, CDR2 FNYEAQ (reference sequence).

This rearrangement joins TRBV7-3 to TRBJ2-1; TCRdb names TRBD2, which stays unverified in the absence of DNA. This CDR3 spans 15 amino acids. CDR1 and CDR2 from the germline V gene are SGHTA and FQGTGA. CDR3 protein: CASSGTSGGHNEQFF.

J is TRBJ2-1 and V is TRBV4-1; TCRdb returns TRBD2, unconfirmable since there is no DNA. The CDR3 extends over 15 amino acids. Germline V gene lookup returns CDR1 MGHRA and CDR2 YSYEKL. The chain's CDR3 is CASSQEGTLYNEQFF.

V gene TRBV14 combines with J gene TRBJ2-7. The CDR3 has 15 residues. CDR1 and CDR2 (germline): SGHDN, FVKESK. This chain's CDR3 is CASSQGVSSSYEQYF.

J is TRBJ2-2 and V is TRBV29-1. This CDR3 is built from 13 residues. Per germline, CDR1 SQVTM and CDR2 ANQGSEA. The CDR3: CSADGQHTGELFF.

V gene TRBV6-2 or TRBV6-3 combines with J gene TRBJ2-1; TCRdb picks TRBD2, but there is no DNA to check that call. The germline V gene encodes CDR1 MNHEY and CDR2 SVGEGT. CDR3 length: 14 amino acids. Here the CDR3 reads CASSSLATNNEQFF.

V and J are TRBV29-1 and TRBJ2-7; TCRdb proposes TRBD1, but this gene call is untestable without DNA. Per the germline V gene, CDR1 is SQVTM and CDR2 is ANQGSEA. This CDR3 comprises 12 residues. CDR3 sequence reads: CSVVPGGREQYF.

This sequence joins TRBV12-5 and TRBJ1-5. Germline values: CDR1 LGHNT, CDR2 FRNRAP. CDR3 length: 14 amino acids. This CDR3 is CASGPGPSNQPQHF.

The J gene is TRBJ2-7, the V gene TRBV2; absent DNA, TCRdb's TRBD1 call cannot be checked. Per germline, CDR1 SNHLY and CDR2 FYNNEI. CDR3 length equals 11 residues. The CDR3 here is CASSEGAEQYF.

This chain links TRBV6-1 with TRBJ2-2. CDR3 size: 14 residues. Germline values: CDR1 MNHNS, CDR2 SASEGT. The CDR3 reads CASSPHSETGELFF.

V is TRBV9 and J is TRBJ2-7; the TCRdb D gene call, TRBD2, has no DNA to confirm it. Germline V gene lookup returns CDR1 SGDLS and CDR2 YYNGEE. The CDR3 is 14 residues long. CDR3 sequence reads: CASSVGRGGAEQYF.

V gene TRBV6-5 combines with J gene TRBJ1-1; TCRdb outputs TRBD1, but without DNA this stays unchecked. Germline V gives CDR1 MNHEY, CDR2 SVGAGI. This CDR3 has 16 amino acids. The CDR3 loop is CASSYTPGGYSTEAFF.

This chain connects TRBV7-6 to TRBJ1-1; TCRdb selects TRBD1, and the lack of DNA leaves this call unchecked. The V gene's germline CDR1 is SGHVS and CDR2 FNYEAQ. This CDR3 spans 13 amino acids. CDR3 residues: CASSLAGQTEAFF.

The chain links TRBV6-2 or TRBV6-3 to TRBJ2-7. This CDR3 has 12 amino acids. In germline, CDR1 is MNHEY, CDR2 SVGEGT. The chain's CDR3 is CASSYSSYEQYF.

The rearrangement links TRBV7-2 to TRBJ2-3; the D call of TRBD2 rests on TCRdb alone, since no DNA is present to check it. The CDR3 has 16 residues. CDR1 is SGHTA and CDR2 is FQGNSA in the germline V gene. The CDR3 protein is CASSSYGGAGTDTQYF.

The rearrangement links TRBV15 to TRBJ2-7; TCRdb outputs TRBD2, but without DNA this stays unchecked. Germline values: CDR1 LNHNV, CDR2 YYDKDF (reference sequence). The CDR3 runs to 15 residues. This chain's CDR3 is CATSMTRGGGYEQYF.

V usage is TRBV7-2 and J usage is TRBJ2-4; with no DNA, the TCRdb D assignment of TRBD1 cannot be verified. Germline CDR1 and CDR2: SGHTA and FQGNSA. This CDR3 is 16 amino acids long. The CDR3 reads CASSPDSLLAKNIQYF.